This T cell receptor beta chain originates from a study of CD8 T cells in Susac syndrome (dated by TCRdb to between 2018 and 2020). Concerning the study at large: The study used repertoire sequencing to test whether antigen drove CD8+ T cell activation and differentiation in Susac syndrome. Findings and caveats that apply to the study as a whole: The TCR sequencing and HLA analysis was acknowledged to have included a relatively small number of individuals.

RNA was extracted with the RNeasy kit and 0.5 to 1 ug was reverse transcribed using random hexamers. The immunoSEQ multiplex PCR assay, covering 54 Vbeta and 13 Jbeta segments, was used to amplify TCR beta CDR3 regions. Bias from PCR amplification was corrected by using a synthetic template baseline for primer optimization and for computational correction. Regarding the original processing steps: Reads were annotated to V, D and J genes per IMGT and analyzed with immunoSEQ Analyzer, keeping only productive sequences. Clonality was computed as one minus Shannon entropy normalized by log2 of the number of productive unique sequences. For each patient and control, public and private clones were evaluated within the 100 most prevalent clones. Clones were defined as Susac-specific if absent from the healthy and MS cohorts, from approximately 1,100 published viral clones and from other ImmuneACCESS disease sequences. TCRdb handled the public reads itself, with Q25 trimming in fastp and clone calling in MiXCR, and kept productive beta chains. Each CDR3 protein gets just one entry, which takes the most common genes and DNA from the rows behind it. It is TCRdb's table, rather than the study itself, that gives the V and J calls and clone size. The sample table lists about 210,000 distinct CDR3 sequences, approximately 95% of them with a count of one. The ten largest account for 0.095% of the sample.

Peripheral blood CD8+ and CD4+ T cells from healthy donors, Susac syndrome patients and multiple sclerosis patients were profiled by high-throughput TCR beta sequencing. Treatment-naive patients with stable or active relapsing-remitting disease fulfilling revised McDonald criteria were used as multiple sclerosis controls. Bulk CD8+ and CD4+ T cells were purified by magnetic negative isolation, whereas CD8+ TEMRA cells were enriched by FACS. Blood was collected in EDTA tubes and processed within 24 hours, with PBMCs isolated through density gradient centrifugation. PBMCs intended for TCR sequencing were cryopreserved in liquid nitrogen and were subsequently thawed in a 37 degrees C water bath. A purity of at least 90% was achieved for sorted or isolated CD4+, CD8+ and CD8+ TEMRA cells. A word on this clonotype: It has no known antigen specificity. The record has no base qualities; no much larger clone is one base away.

In the germline V gene, CDR1 corresponds to SQVTM and CDR2 to ANQGSEA. V and J lose 5 bases and 9 bases, and a span of 10 bases separates them. Spanning cysteine to phenylalanine, the CDR3 consists of 10 amino acids. Just the 30-base CDR3 DNA is kept, in frame starting at base 1. Rearrangement joined TRBV29-1 to TRBJ1-1; the D gene lacks a confident call. The clonotype comes from a human donor with multiple sclerosis. Material: CD4+ T cells from PBMCs. The DNA reads TGCAGCGTTCTCACAGTAAAAGCTTTCTTT. This codes for CSVLTVKAFF.